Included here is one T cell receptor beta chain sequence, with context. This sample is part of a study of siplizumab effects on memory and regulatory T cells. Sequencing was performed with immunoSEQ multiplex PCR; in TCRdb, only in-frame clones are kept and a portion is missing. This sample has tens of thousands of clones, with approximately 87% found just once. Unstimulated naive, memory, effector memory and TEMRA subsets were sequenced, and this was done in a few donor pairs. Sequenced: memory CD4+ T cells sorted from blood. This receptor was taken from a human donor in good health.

Written as DNA, the CDR3 is TGTGCCAGCAGCTCTACCCCAGGGGGCGGCCCCTATGGCTACACCTTC. This encodes CASSSTPGGGPYGYTF. The rearrangement links TRBV7-6 to TRBJ1-2; 8 bases map to TRBD1. There are 16 residues in the CDR3. The germline CDR1 and CDR2 sequences are SGHVS and FNYEAQ. With V trimmed by 4 bases and J by 4 bases, 11 bases remained unmatched.